This T cell receptor beta chain was identified during a study of T cells after yellow fever vaccination. Study results and limitations: One caveat is that FACS-sorted repertoires could contain abundant clonotypes contaminating from the bulk population.

On this clonotype itself: Its matching antigen is unknown.

TCRdb called the 5' RACE reads again in MiXCR, with one record for every CDR3 protein. Here the sample spans under 200,000 distinct CDR3 sequences, 6% to 7.5% being singletons. J gave up 7 bases and V 6 bases, and 18 bases lay outside the gene matches. The CDR3 contains 17 residues. The V and J genes are TRBV12-3 or TRBV12-4 and TRBJ2-1; the match to TRBD1 covers 7 bases. The receptor was isolated from a man between 18 and 29 years old who received the YFV17D yellow fever vaccine. The specimen was CD4+ T cells sorted from PBMCs, collected about 5 days after the first yellow fever vaccination. The CDR3 region is CASRGKPGQRTNNEQFF. In DNA form, the CDR3 reads TGTGCCAGCAGGGGTAAACCGGGACAGCGGACCAATAATGAGCAGTTCTTC.